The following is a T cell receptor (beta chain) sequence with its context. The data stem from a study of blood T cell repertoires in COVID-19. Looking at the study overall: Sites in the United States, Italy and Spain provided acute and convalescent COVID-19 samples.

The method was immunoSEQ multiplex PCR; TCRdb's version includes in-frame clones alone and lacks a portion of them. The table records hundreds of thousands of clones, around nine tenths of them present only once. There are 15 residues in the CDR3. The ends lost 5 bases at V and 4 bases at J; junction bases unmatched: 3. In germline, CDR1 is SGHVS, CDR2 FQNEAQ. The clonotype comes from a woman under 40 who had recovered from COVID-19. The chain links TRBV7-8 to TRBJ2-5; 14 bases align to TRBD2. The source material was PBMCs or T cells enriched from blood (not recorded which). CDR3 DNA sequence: TGTGCCAGCAGCGGACTAGCGGGAGGACTAGAGACCCAGTACTTC. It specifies CASSGLAGGLETQYF.